This TCR beta chain was sequenced for a study of blood T cell repertoires in COVID-19. Study-level information: Material from acute and convalescent COVID-19 was sourced from the United States, Italy and Spain.

As regards this clone: Other DNA sequences in the sample encode the same CDR3.

V lost 3 bases, J lost 2 bases, and 10 bases lay in between. Germline V gene data show CDR1 as SEHNR and CDR2 as FQNEAQ (reference sequence). CDR3 length: 14 amino acids. Sequencing was performed with immunoSEQ multiplex PCR; in TCRdb, only in-frame clones are kept and a portion is missing. The top ten clones hold less than 9.5% of a sample with around 29,000 clones, nearly 90% of them seen once. This TCR derives from a human donor in a cohort sampled during active COVID-19. V and J are TRBV7-9 and TRBJ1-1, with D perhaps TRBD1 (5 bases). Sequencing used peripheral blood. In DNA, the CDR3 is TGTGCCAGCAGCTTGACAGAGCTCAACACTGAAGCTTTCTTT. It is translated as CASSLTELNTEAFF.